The clone carrying this TCR beta chain was observed many times. This sample was included in a study of cytomegalovirus exposure and HLA in healthy donors. Primers: 60 Vbeta forward and 13 Jbeta reverse. Generated by immunoSEQ multiplex PCR, the TCRdb table keeps only in-frame clones and is missing some. This sample has about 120,000 clones, with about 78% found just once. Germline V gene data show CDR1 as LGHNA and CDR2 as YSLEER. CDR3 size: 13 residues. V gave up 0 bases and J gave up 12 bases, with 14 bases separating them. The V gene is TRBV4-3, the J gene TRBJ1-1; tentatively, D is TRBD1 (5 bases). The specimen was PBMCs. The TCR comes from a woman aged 40 to 50 in good health and CMV-seropositive. The chain's CDR3 is CASSQDLGRESFF. The CDR3 DNA sequence: TGCGCCAGCAGCCAAGATCTGGGCAGGGAATCTTTCTTT.